The source of this T cell receptor beta chain is a study of blood T cells in healthy people across ages. A remark on this clonotype: The antigen is not known.

General study points: When set beside aged donors, long-lived donors presented more naive CD4+ cells and higher diversity. As age increased, TCR beta diversity per million T cells fell in a roughly linear fashion.

Then a second PCR, running roughly 7 to 11 cycles, was carried out with a sample-barcoded 5' primer and a J-beta primer mix. Each cDNA molecule carried a tag from a template-switch adaptor that contained 12 random nucleotides. TCRdb redid the calling of the 5' RACE reads with MiXCR, one entry per CDR3 protein. The sample has about 1.7 million distinct CDR3 sequences, roughly 28% seen once. Input material: blood. This sequence originates from a woman aged 30 to 39 in good health.

In nucleotides, the CDR3 is TGCAGTGCTAGGGGGGGCCACGGAGAGACCCAGTACTTC. This sequence encodes CSARGGHGETQYF. The V and J genes are TRBV20-1 and TRBJ2-5, with D tentatively TRBD1 or TRBD2 (6 bases each). Germline loops: CDR1 DFQATT, CDR2 SNEGSKA (reference sequence). The CDR3 consists of 13 residues. Between the trimmed V and J ends, which lost 3 bases and 4 bases, there was a span of 12 bases.